The clone carrying this TCR beta chain has more than one count but fewer than ten. Germline lookup yields CDR1 SGHKS and CDR2 YYEKEE (reference sequence). The length of the CDR3 is 13 residues. Trimming removed 4 bases from V and 8 bases from J, with 15 bases in between. Absent ophthalmopathy progression within 18 months defined stable Graves' hyperthyroidism. The data derive from a study of T cells in Graves' hyperthyroidism and ophthalmopathy. RNA transcripts gave rise to amplified TCR beta CDR3 regions. HTBI primers were the set used in a first-round RT-PCR of the TCR CDR3. TCRdb analysed the multiplex PCR reads with MiXCR anew, one entry per CDR3 protein. The sample carries 610,000 or so distinct CDR3 sequences, about 45% recorded once.

The origin of this receptor is a woman between 18 and 30 years old with Graves' hyperthyroidism. The chain carries TRBV5-5 and TRBJ1-2, with D unresolved. Sample: peripheral blood or thyroid tissue (not recorded which). CDR3 DNA: TGTGCCAGCAGCCCTTACAGTGGCGAGGGCTACACCTTC. The encoded protein is CASSPYSGEGYTF.